This TCR beta chain appears in the sequencing data of a study of OX40 agonist ivuxolimab in advanced cancers. The data were produced by immunoSEQ multiplex PCR, yet TCRdb's version contains in-frame clones alone and is incomplete. The sample consists of tens of thousands of clones, roughly nine tenths of them appearing once. V lost 4 bases, J lost 5 bases, and 16 bases lay in between. The CDR3 contains 15 residues. Germline values: CDR1 LNHDA, CDR2 SQIVND (reference sequence). This specimen consisted of CD4+ or CD8+ T cells sorted from blood, obtained in a trial of the OX40 agonist ivuxolimab. The chain carries TRBV19 and TRBJ2-3; D is undetermined. The clonotype was recovered from an adult with an advanced solid tumor such as melanoma, head and neck, liver or kidney cancer. The CDR3: CASSTYVTAQDTQYF. DNA for the CDR3: TGTGCCAGTAGTACCTACGTCACAGCCCAAGATACGCAGTATTTT.